These 15 T cell receptor beta chains were all obtained from the same sample, sequenced in a study of cytomegalovirus exposure and HLA in healthy donors. PCR involved 60 Vbeta and 13 Jbeta primers. Here immunoSEQ multiplex PCR was the method, and the copy in TCRdb shows in-frame clones only, minus some. Among around 170,000 clones listed, approximately 85% were seen once. Material for sequencing was PBMCs. These TCRs come from a woman aged 18-29 years in good health and CMV-seronegative.

The chain is built from TRBV9 and TRBJ2-5; D may be TRBD2 (5 bases). V was clipped by 0 bases and J by 5 bases, with 11 bases between them. There are 14 residues in the CDR3. Per the germline V gene, CDR1 is SGDLS and CDR2 is YYNGEE. CDR3 region: CASSVGPLAETQYF. The CDR3 DNA reads TGTGCCAGCAGCGTAGGTCCTTTAGCGGAGACCCAGTACTTC.

The sample holds one count of this clone. The chain employs TRBV7-9 and TRBJ2-7; possibly TRBD1 for D (6 bases). The V end lost 5 bases, the J end lost 3 bases, and 17 bases lay between the germline ends. Germline CDR1 and CDR2: SEHNR and FQNEAQ (reference sequence). This CDR3 spans 15 amino acids. The CDR3 DNA reads as TGTGCCAGCAGCCCAACGGCAGGGGCGTTCTACGAGCAGTACTTC. This translates into CASSPTAGAFYEQYF.

The chain carries TRBV15 and TRBJ2-7; D call uncertain. CDR1 is LNHNV, CDR2 YYDKDF, per germline (reference sequence). The germline V and J ends were trimmed by 0 bases and 0 bases, with 9 bases remaining between them. This CDR3 has 15 amino acids. Written as DNA, the CDR3 is TGTGCCACCAGCAGAGATTCGGGTAGCTCCTACGAGCAGTACTTC. This encodes CATSRDSGSSYEQYF.

CDR3 protein: CASSLTGGQETQYF. The CDR3 DNA sequence: TGCGCCAGCAGCTTAACAGGGGGCCAAGAGACCCAGTACTTC. This rearrangement joins TRBV5-1 to TRBJ2-5; 8 nucleotides align to TRBD1. The CDR3 runs to 14 residues. The V gene end was trimmed by 2 bases and the J gene end by 1 base; junction bases not matched to a gene: 1. Germline V gene sequence: CDR1 SGHRS, CDR2 YFSETQ.

The J gene is TRBJ2-2, the V gene TRBV29-1; D may be TRBD1 (6 bases). The CDR3 sequence is 14 residues long. The germline V gene has CDR1 SQVTM and CDR2 ANQGSEA. Trimming removed 4 bases at V and 4 bases at J, with 13 bases between. CDR3 protein: CSVVPGAGTGELFF. DNA of the CDR3: TGCAGCGTTGTGCCAGGGGCTGGCACCGGGGAGCTGTTTTTT.

This clone was counted between two and nine times. The CDR3: CASSSGQGAPGGYTF. In nucleotides, the CDR3 is TGTGCCAGCAGTTCGGGACAGGGGGCGCCTGGTGGCTACACCTTC. The rearrangement links TRBV28 to TRBJ1-2; 12 positions agree with TRBD1. The CDR3 length is 15 residues. Germline V gives CDR1 MDHEN, CDR2 SYDVKM. Trimming removed 4 bases from V and 7 bases from J; junction bases left unmatched: 7.

The chain couples TRBV4-2 to TRBJ2-7; 10 bases are a match to TRBD2. V lost 0 bases, J lost 3 bases, and 5 bases stayed unmatched. The CDR3 has 16 residues. Germline V gene sequence: CDR1 LGHNA, CDR2 YNFKEQ. The chain's CDR3 is CASSQDLSSGSYEQYF. In DNA, the CDR3 is TGTGCCAGCAGCCAAGATCTTTCTAGCGGGAGCTACGAGCAGTACTTC.

V and J are TRBV11-3 and TRBJ2-1, with TRBD2 matching 14 bases. Trimming cost V 5 bases and J 1 base; bases outside gene matches: 10. Germline CDR1 and CDR2: SGHNT and YENEEA. The CDR3 loop spans 19 amino acids. CDR3 nucleotides: TGTGCCAGCAGCCCCGCCGGGACTAGCGGGAGTTCGTCCTACAATGAGCAGTTCTTC. It codes for CASSPAGTSGSSSYNEQFF.

The chain employs TRBV28 and TRBJ1-4; TRBD1 is a possible D gene (6 bases). V shed 1 base and J shed 7 bases, with 13 bases lying between them. The V gene's germline CDR1 is MDHEN and CDR2 SYDVKM. The CDR3 length is 15 residues. CDR3: CASSLFRGAGEKLFF. The CDR3 DNA reads as TGTGCCAGCAGTTTATTTCGGGGGGCTGGTGAAAAACTGTTTTTT.

This clone was detected only a few times. The chain employs TRBV28 and TRBJ2-7; TRBD1 is a possible D gene (6 bases). Germline values: CDR1 MDHEN, CDR2 SYDVKM. Trimming pared 7 bases from V and 0 bases from J, leaving 16 bases between. The CDR3 has 15 amino acids. CDR3 region: CASTPQGSSSYEQYF. CDR3 nucleotides: TGTGCCAGCACTCCTCAGGGGTCGAGCTCCTACGAGCAGTACTTC. Drawing the rest from reference TRBV28 and TRBJ2-7, the complete variable domain is DVKVTQSSRYLVKRTGEKVFLECVQDMDHENMFWYRQDPGLGLRLIYFSYDVKMKEKGDIPEGYSVSREKKERFSLILESASTNQTSMYLCASTPQGSSSYEQYFGPGTRLTVT.

The chain links TRBV18 to TRBJ2-7; no clear D gene. Trimming took off 6 bases at V and 3 bases at J, with 12 bases between the two ends. Germline loops: CDR1 KGHSH, CDR2 LQKENI. The CDR3 covers 13 residues. CDR3 sequence: CASSEAMNYEQYF. The CDR3 bases are TGTGCCAGCTCTGAAGCCATGAACTACGAGCAGTACTTC.

The chain links TRBV4-2 to TRBJ1-5, with D perhaps matching TRBD1 (5 bases). CDR3 length: 13 residues. V dropped 0 bases and J dropped 10 bases, with 10 bases sitting between them. The germline V gene encodes CDR1 LGHNA and CDR2 YNFKEQ. CDR3 sequence reads: CASSQERRDPQHF. CDR3 nucleotide sequence: TGTGCCAGCAGCCAAGAGAGGAGGGACCCCCAGCATTTT.

The V call is TRBV7-3, the J call TRBJ2-1, with 7 bases matching TRBD2. The ends lost 6 bases at V and 5 bases at J; junction bases unmatched: 13. This CDR3 has 16 residues. CDR1 and CDR2 from the germline V gene are SGHTA and FQGTGA. The CDR3 nucleotides read TGTGCCAGCAGTTCCATCGTGGCGGGAGCCCACAATGAGCAGTTCTTC. It translates to CASSSIVAGAHNEQFF.

CDR3 protein: CASSNPPGTGKYEQYF. The CDR3 DNA follows: TGTGCCAGCAGCAATCCCCCCGGGACAGGAAAATACGAGCAGTACTTC. The genes are TRBV5-6 and TRBJ2-7; 8 bases agree with TRBD1. The CDR3 runs 16 residues. Looked up from germline, CDR1 is SGHDT and CDR2 is YYEEEE. V lost 4 bases to trimming and J lost 4 bases; unmatched junction nucleotides: 13.

The chain employs TRBV25-1 and TRBJ2-7; TRBD1 agrees at 9 bases. The trim removed 3 bases at V and 0 bases at J, leaving 12 bases unmatched. Germline assignment: CDR1 MGHDK and CDR2 SYGVNS. The CDR3 spans 18 residues. The CDR3 DNA follows: TGTGCCAGCAGTGAGCAATCGGGACAGGGTTTAAGCTCCTACGAGCAGTACTTC. Translating it yields CASSEQSGQGLSSYEQYF.